The 13 T cell receptor beta chains below come from one sample, sequenced in a study of OX40 agonist ivuxolimab in advanced cancers. Clones were sequenced by immunoSEQ multiplex PCR, and TCRdb holds only the in-frame ones, with some missing. The table has about 50,000 clones, about 87% seen once. The sequenced sample was CD4+ or CD8+ T cells sorted from blood, obtained in a trial of the OX40 agonist ivuxolimab. The source is an adult with an advanced solid tumor such as melanoma, head and neck, liver or kidney cancer.

The chain links TRBV18 to TRBJ1-1; D is perhaps TRBD1 (6 bases). Germline lookup yields CDR1 KGHSH and CDR2 LQKENI. There are 15 residues in the CDR3. The V end lost 3 bases, the J end lost 1 base, and 12 bases lay between the germline ends. The CDR3 spells CASSPGRGPNTEAFF. In DNA, the CDR3 is TGTGCCAGCTCACCGGGCAGGGGCCCGAACACTGAAGCTTTCTTT.

This chain joins TRBV6-6 and TRBJ1-4; D ambiguous. The CDR3 length is 14 residues. V was cut by 7 bases and J by 3 bases, with 12 bases left in between. CDR1 is MNHNY and CDR2 is SVGAGI in the germline V gene (reference sequence). In DNA form, the CDR3 reads TGTGCCAGCACCGACCCTTTCTCTAATGAAAAACTGTTTTTT. This sequence encodes CASTDPFSNEKLFF.

This sequence joins TRBV5-3 and TRBJ2-2, with 7 bases matching TRBD1. TRBV5-3 is recorded as an ORF, its role being uncertain. The CDR3 is 17 residues long. The junction had 6 bases not matched to a gene; V was cut back by 1 base and J by 0 bases. CDR3: CARSLRAQGPNTGELFF. The DNA for the CDR3 is TGTGCCAGAAGCTTGCGGGCACAGGGGCCGAACACCGGGGAGCTGTTTTTT.

The chain employs TRBV25-1 and TRBJ1-1, with 7 bases lining up with TRBD1. The germline V gene encodes CDR1 MGHDK and CDR2 SYGVNS. The CDR3 length is 13 residues. Trimming removed 6 bases from V and 6 bases from J; junction bases left unmatched: 7. The CDR3 sequence is CASRRTTGPEAFF. Written as DNA, the CDR3 is TGTGCCAGCAGGAGGACGACAGGGCCTGAAGCTTTCTTT.

This clone occurred once. The rearrangement uses TRBV7-3 and TRBJ2-3; 7 bases agree with TRBD2. The trim removed 3 bases at V and 3 bases at J, leaving 3 bases unmatched. CDR1 is SGHTA and CDR2 is FQGTGA in the germline V gene. This CDR3 is 14 amino acids long. CDR3 in amino acids: CASSLGGRTDTQYF. The CDR3 DNA sequence: TGTGCCAGCAGCTTGGGAGGGCGTACAGATACGCAGTATTTT.

This clone was found once. J is TRBJ1-3 and V is TRBV4-1; D perhaps matches TRBD1 (6 bases). The CDR3 is made up of 15 amino acids. Germline assignment: CDR1 MGHRA and CDR2 YSYEKL. V was cut by 6 bases and J by 0 bases, with 12 bases left in between. The CDR3 DNA sequence: TGCGCCAGCAGGGGAGACAGGCACTCTGGAAACACCATATATTTT. Translated: CASRGDRHSGNTIYF.

This clone was recorded only once. This sequence joins TRBV15 and TRBJ2-7; D gene unclear. The CDR3 is 16 amino acids. Trimming left V 0 bases short and J 3 bases short, with 15 bases between. Per the germline V gene, CDR1 is LNHNV and CDR2 is YYDKDF (reference sequence). The CDR3 is CATSRDQSPLNYEQYF. The CDR3 DNA reads TGTGCCACCAGCAGAGATCAAAGCCCTCTTAACTACGAGCAGTACTTC.

This clone was picked up a small number of times. The chain combines TRBV27 with TRBJ1-6; D is undetermined. In germline, CDR1 is MNHEY, CDR2 SMNVEV (reference sequence). Trimming shortened V by 6 bases and J by 0 bases, and 12 bases separated the two germline ends. This CDR3 is built from 16 residues. For the CDR3, the DNA is TGTGCCAGCAGCCCCAAAGGGAGCTCCTATAATTCACCCCTCCACTTT. Translated, it gives CASSPKGSSYNSPLHF.

This clone was seen a single time. The genes are TRBV27 and TRBJ2-2; D may be TRBD1 (5 bases). Germline V gene data show CDR1 as MNHEY and CDR2 as SMNVEV (reference sequence). The CDR3 has 16 amino acids. V lost 3 bases to trimming and J lost 3 bases, with 14 bases between them. Written as DNA, the CDR3 is TGTGCCAGCAGTTTCATTGGCCAGGGTGACACCGGGGAGCTGTTTTTT. The encoded protein is CASSFIGQGDTGELFF.

V is TRBV21-1 and J is TRBJ1-3; TRBD1, the D gene given by the table, was not confirmed from the DNA. TRBV21-1 constitutes a pseudogene. The length of the CDR3 is 18 residues. CDR3 amino acids: CASSKEDRDTLSGNTIYF. The CDR3, as DNA: TGTGCCAGCAGCAAAGAGGACCGGGACACCCTCTCTGGAAACACCATATATTTT.

The chain joins TRBV5-1 to TRBJ2-5; no reliable D call. The CDR3 runs 12 residues. CDR1 is SGHRS and CDR2 is YFSETQ in the germline V gene. V lost 0 bases, J lost 4 bases, and 4 bases lay in between. CDR3 in amino acids: CASSLDSETQYF. As DNA, the CDR3 is TGCGCCAGCAGCTTGGACTCAGAGACCCAGTACTTC.

V gene TRBV4-3 combines with J gene TRBJ2-1; TRBD2 aligns across 15 bases. CDR1 and CDR2 (germline): LGHNA, YSLEER. The CDR3 length is 17 residues. The J segment lost 7 bases and the V segment lost 0 bases, leaving 4 bases of the junction unmatched. CDR3 nucleotides: TGCGCCAGCAGCCAAGATCACGGGACTAGCGGGAGGAATGAGCAGTTCTTC. It translates to CASSQDHGTSGRNEQFF.

The gene calls are TRBV27 and TRBJ1-1; weak D call: TRBD1 (6 bases). The CDR3 is 14 amino acids. The germline gives CDR1 MNHEY, CDR2 SMNVEV (reference sequence). V lost 1 base, J lost 5 bases, and 11 bases lay in between. In DNA, the CDR3 is TGTGCCAGCAGTTTATTTGGGGGCTTGACTGAAGCTTTCTTT. This translates into CASSLFGGLTEAFF.